One T cell receptor (beta chain) is described in this entry. CDR1 and CDR2 from the germline V gene are KGHSH and LQKENI. V was trimmed by 3 bases and J by 3 bases, leaving 14 bases between them. The CDR3 runs 15 residues. Original data processing: Amplification of reference gene primers was used by the study to estimate nucleated cell counts. Profiled with immunoSEQ multiplex PCR; TCRdb holds only in-frame clones, not every one. The V and J calls and clone size were taken over from that table, and D and trimming were inferred from the DNA. The data show fewer than 200,000 clones, with roughly 88% seen just once and roughly 9.2% held by the top ten. This entry belongs to a study of blood T cell repertoires in COVID-19. Study information: Samples came from the United States, Italy and Spain, spanning acute and convalescent COVID-19. Sample material is recorded as cDNA or gDNA derived from T cells, B-cell-depleted T cells, or PBMCs.

The sequence was collected from a woman of 80 years or more with active or convalescent COVID-19. The sample consisted of peripheral blood. The chain carries TRBV18 and TRBJ1-2; D is ambiguous. This CDR3 reads CASSPSLGVYYGYTF. Here the CDR3 DNA reads TGTGCCAGCTCACCCTCCCTCGGAGTCTACTATGGCTACACCTTC.